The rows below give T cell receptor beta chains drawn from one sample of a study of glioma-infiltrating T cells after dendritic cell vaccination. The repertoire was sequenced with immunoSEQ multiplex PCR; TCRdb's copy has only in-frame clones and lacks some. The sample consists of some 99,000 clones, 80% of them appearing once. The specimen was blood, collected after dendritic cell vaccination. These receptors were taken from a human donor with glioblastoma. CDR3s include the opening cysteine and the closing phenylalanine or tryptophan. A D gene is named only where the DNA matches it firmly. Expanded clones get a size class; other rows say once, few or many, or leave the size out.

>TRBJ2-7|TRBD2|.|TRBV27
CASTFLGGSHHEQYF
TGTGCCAGCACCTTCTTGGGCGGGAGCCACCACGAGCAGTACTTC
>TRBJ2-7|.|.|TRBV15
CATSRDPDSYEQYF
TGTGCCACCAGCAGAGATCCAGACAGCTACGAGCAGTACTTC
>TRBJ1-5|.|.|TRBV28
CASRGTNSNQPQHF
TGTGCCAGCAGGGGGACAAATAGCAATCAGCCCCAGCATTTT
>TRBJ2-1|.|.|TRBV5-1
CASSVGQYNEQFF
TGCGCCAGCAGCGTAGGACAGTACAATGAGCAGTTCTTC
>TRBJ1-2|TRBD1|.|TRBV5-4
CASSETNVGQIVYGYTF
TGTGCCAGCAGCGAAACTAACGTGGGACAGATAGTCTATGGCTACACCTTC
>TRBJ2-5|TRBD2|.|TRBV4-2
CASSQDSGGGTQETQYF
TGTGCCAGCAGCCAAGATTCTGGCGGGGGGACACAAGAGACCCAGTACTTC
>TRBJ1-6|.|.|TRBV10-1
CASILTRSADSPLHF
TGCGCCAGCATCCTCACCCGGAGCGCCGATTCACCCCTCCACTTT
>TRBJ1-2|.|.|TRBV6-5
CASSYRGGGYGYTF
TGTGCCAGCAGTTACCGGGGCGGGGGGTATGGCTACACCTTC
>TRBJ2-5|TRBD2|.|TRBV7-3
CASSSGLAGETQYF
TGTGCCAGCAGCTCGGGACTAGCGGGAGAGACCCAGTACTTC
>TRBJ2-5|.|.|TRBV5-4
CASSLGVGGGETQYF
TGTGCCAGCAGCTTGGGGGTTGGGGGCGGAGAGACCCAGTACTTC
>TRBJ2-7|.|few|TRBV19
CASSMGRDRSYEQYF
TGTGCCAGTAGTATGGGGCGGGACCGCTCCTACGAGCAGTACTTC
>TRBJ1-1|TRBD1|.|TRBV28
CASSPQTGGTEAFF
TGTGCCAGCAGCCCACAGACAGGGGGCACTGAAGCTTTCTTT
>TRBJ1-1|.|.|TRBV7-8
CAAREGGFNTEAFF
TGTGCCGCCCGGGAGGGGGGATTTAACACTGAAGCTTTCTTT
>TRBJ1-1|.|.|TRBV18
CASSPQGYSTEAFF
TGTGCCAGCTCACCTCAGGGGTATAGCACTGAAGCTTTCTTT
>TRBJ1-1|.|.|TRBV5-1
CASSAGPVFGAEAFF
TGCGCCAGCAGCGCGGGCCCAGTTTTTGGCGCCGAAGCTTTCTTT
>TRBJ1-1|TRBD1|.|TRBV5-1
CASSFQGVNTEAFF
TGCGCCAGCAGCTTCCAGGGGGTGAACACTGAAGCTTTCTTT
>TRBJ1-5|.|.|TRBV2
CATQAPGSNQPQHF
TGTGCCACCCAGGCGCCAGGGAGCAATCAGCCCCAGCATTTT
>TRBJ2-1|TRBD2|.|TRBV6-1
CASSRPSGNEQFF
TGTGCCAGCAGTAGACCTAGCGGCAATGAGCAGTTCTTC
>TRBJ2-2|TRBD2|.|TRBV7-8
CASSLVSAGDPTGELFF
TGTGCCAGCAGCTTAGTATCAGCGGGGGACCCCACCGGGGAGCTGTTTTTT
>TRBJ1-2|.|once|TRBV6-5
CASSYSMGVYGYTF
TGTGCCAGCAGTTACTCGATGGGCGTCTATGGCTACACCTTC
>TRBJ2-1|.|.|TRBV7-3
CASSLFVSGNNEQFF
TGTGCCAGCAGCTTATTTGTTTCAGGAAACAATGAGCAGTTCTTC
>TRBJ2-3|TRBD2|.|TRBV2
CASSGPPGTSGTDTQYF
TGTGCCAGCAGTGGCCCTCCCGGGACTAGCGGCACAGATACGCAGTATTTT
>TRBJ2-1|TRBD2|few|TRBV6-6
CASKLKGGSSYNEQFF
TGTGCCAGCAAATTGAAAGGCGGGAGCTCCTACAATGAGCAGTTCTTC
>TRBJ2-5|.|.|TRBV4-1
CASSQLPTPQETQYF
TGCGCCAGCAGCCAACTACCGACTCCACAAGAGACCCAGTACTTC
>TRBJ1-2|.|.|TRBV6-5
CASSYSLGQLNYGYTF
TGTGCCAGCAGTTACTCCCTGGGACAACTTAACTATGGCTACACCTTC
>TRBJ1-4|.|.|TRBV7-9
CASSPVGTVLEKLFF
TGTGCCAGCAGCCCCGTTGGAACAGTTCTAGAAAAACTGTTTTTT
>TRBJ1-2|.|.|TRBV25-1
CASSGNRVPAVYGYTF
TGTGCCAGCAGTGGCAACCGGGTCCCCGCGGTCTATGGCTACACCTTC
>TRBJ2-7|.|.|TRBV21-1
CASSKEAGSSYEQYF
TGTGCCAGCAGCAAGGAGGCAGGTAGCTCCTACGAGCAGTACTTC
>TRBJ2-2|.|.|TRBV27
CASSYRLGGTGELFF
TGTGCCAGCAGTTACAGGTTGGGCGGCACCGGGGAGCTGTTTTTT